This TCR beta chain was obtained from a study of blood T cell repertoires in COVID-19. Looking at the study overall: Sites in the United States, Italy and Spain provided acute and convalescent COVID-19 samples. Nucleic acid was either cDNA or gDNA, and it came from T cells, B-cell-depleted T cells, or PBMCs.

The CDR3 extends over 15 amino acids. The germline V and J ends were trimmed by 6 bases and 0 bases, with 9 bases remaining between them. Germline assignment: CDR1 MDHEN and CDR2 SYDVKM. Authors' processing steps: Researchers report that nucleated cell counts were estimated from reference gene primer amplification. Clones were read by immunoSEQ multiplex PCR, and TCRdb kept only the in-frame ones, dropping some. That table is the source of V, J and clone size, and D and trimming were worked out from the DNA. The data show about 280,000 clones, with 75% to 90% seen just once and around 3% held by the top ten.

The specimen was peripheral blood. The clonotype was recovered from a woman aged 25 to 39 with active or convalescent COVID-19. The rearrangement joins TRBV28 to TRBJ1-6, with D possibly matching TRBD1 (5 bases). CDR3 amino acids: CASRGGFSYNSPLHF. The CDR3 nucleotides read TGTGCCAGCAGGGGGGGTTTCTCCTATAATTCACCCCTCCACTTT.